The clone carrying this T cell receptor (beta chain) was seen more than once but under ten times. As yet, its antigen is unknown. These data are taken from a study of T cell responses to AZD1222 COVID-19 vaccine. Whole-study results and caveats: Mapped onto spike, vaccine-associated CD4 TCRs spanned it and were dominant at 160-218 and 743-854. Baseline testing showed seropositivity in only a handful of AZD1222 recipients.

Clones were read by immunoSEQ multiplex PCR, and TCRdb kept only the in-frame ones, dropping some. The sample lists 95,000 to 150,000 clones, 85% to 90% seen once, with around 3.1% in the top ten. CDR3 length: 14 residues. V dropped 5 bases and J dropped 6 bases, with 15 bases sitting between them. Germline CDR1 reads MNHEY; CDR2 reads SVGAGI. The V call is TRBV6-5, the J call TRBJ2-3; D is perhaps TRBD2 (6 bases). The TCR originated in an adult in good health. The sequencing here drew on peripheral blood, taken on day 0 of AZD1222 vaccination. Here the CDR3 DNA reads TGTGCCAGCAGTACGCTTCGGGGGTCGGATACGCAGTATTTT. Encoded protein: CASSTLRGSDTQYF.